This paragraph covers one T cell receptor (beta chain) sequence. This clonotype appeared many times. The target of this receptor is not known. No much larger clone is present one base from it, and per-base qualities are unavailable. This specimen comes from a study of T cell repertoires in cytomegalovirus infection (dated by TCRdb to the late 2010s). General notes on the study: Donor HLA type was relevant to the analysis, because carriage of CMV infection together with the matching HLA type was indicated by public TCR beta signatures. What the work shows at the level of the full study, not this receptor alone: In the ex vivo response, HLA-C-restricted CMV-specific TCR beta clonotypes were dominant, and in two of eight donors the single most frequent clonotype came from this HLA-C-restricted group. Carriers of CMV infection plus the relevant HLA type were discriminated by the cumulative frequency of public TCR beta family members in the study cohort and in an independent approximately 400-donor cohort.

Sequencing was performed on an Illumina HiSeq 1500. The public reads were run again by TCRdb, first through fastp at Q25 and then through MiXCR, and only productive beta chains were kept. Merged by CDR3 protein, the rows form single entries marked with the most common genes and DNA. The sample contains roughly 600,000 distinct CDR3 sequences, 20% to 30% of them found a single time. The ten largest clones take up roughly 8% of the sample. The source of this sequence is a human donor in good health (CMV status not recorded). Some clones in this sample may be carry-over from other donors' samples. Sample: CD8+ T cells from PBMCs.

The nucleotide sequence is given as TGTGCCACCTGGGGGGCTTCCTCTTACTATGGCTACACCTTC. This translates into CATWGASSYYGYTF. Recombination connected TRBV7-2 to TRBJ1-2, and perhaps TRBD1 as D gene, on 6 matching bases. According to the germline V gene, CDR1 reads SGHTA and CDR2 reads FQGNSA. The germline ends are 18 bases apart after V is trimmed by 10 bases and J by 3 bases. The CDR3 covers 14 residues, taking in both the cysteine and the phenylalanine. Only the CDR3 portion is preserved as DNA: 42 bases, with reading frame beginning at the first base.